One sample yielded the 3 T cell receptor beta chains listed below, sequenced in a study of cytomegalovirus exposure and HLA in healthy donors. With 60 Vbeta and 13 Jbeta primers, the PCR was carried out. The assay was immunoSEQ multiplex PCR, and TCRdb's table has in-frame clones only and misses some. The table lists some 110,000 clones, roughly two thirds of them singletons. The sequencing sample was made of PBMCs. The receptors stem from a man aged 30-40 years in good health and CMV-seronegative.

Only one count was recorded for this clone. J is TRBJ1-5 and V is TRBV7-9; 7 bases align to TRBD1. CDR1 and CDR2 (germline): SEHNR, FQNEAQ (reference sequence). With 5 bases clipped from V and 3 bases from J, the junction kept 7 bases outside the gene matches. The CDR3 is 15 residues long. This chain's CDR3 is CASSRTGAYNQPQHF. The CDR3 DNA reads TGTGCCAGCAGCCGAACAGGGGCCTACAATCAGCCCCAGCATTTT.

The chain links TRBV7-9 to TRBJ1-6, with D unresolved. This CDR3 is built from 14 residues. CDR1 is SEHNR, CDR2 FQNEAQ, per germline (reference sequence). Trimming cost V 0 bases and J 4 bases, with 4 bases left between them. CDR3 DNA sequence: TGTGCCAGCAGCTTAGCTAATTATAATTCACCCCTCCACTTT. As protein: CASSLANYNSPLHF.

The V and J genes are TRBV18 and TRBJ2-5, with a possible D match to TRBD1 (6 bases). Trimming left V 4 bases short and J 5 bases short, with 11 bases between. Germline-derived CDR1 and CDR2 are KGHSH and LQKENI. This CDR3 comprises 13 residues. Written as DNA, the CDR3 is TGTGCCAGCTCACGAGGGGGATCGGAGACCCAGTACTTC. Its translation: CASSRGGSETQYF.